The entry that follows covers one TCR beta chain sequence. Antigen unknown. This record comes from a study of spatial heterogeneity in lung cancer. Study observations and caveats: Tumor mutation count correlated with how many alpha and beta TCRs expanded intratumorally.

The ends were cut back, 3 bases at V and 2 bases at J, with 12 bases in the middle. The CDR3 is made up of 14 amino acids. CDR1 SGHDT and CDR2 YYEEEE come from the germline V gene. Regarding time point: sample taken at primary tumor resection. Each CDR3 protein gets one entry after TCRdb re-called the 5' RACE reads with MiXCR. Found here are about 7,000 distinct CDR3 sequences, around 18% of them singletons; the top ten hold 12%. The source was lung tumor tissue, collected at surgery. The source of this sequence is a female donor with early-stage non-small cell lung cancer. The chain uses TRBV5-6 and TRBJ2-7; possible D gene TRBD1, 5 bases. CDR3 loop: CASSYETDPYEQYF. DNA of the CDR3: TGTGCCAGCAGCTATGAGACAGACCCCTACGAGCAGTACTTC.